The rows below give T cell receptor beta chains drawn from one sample of a study of CD8+ T cells in alopecia areata. This table comes from immunoSEQ multiplex PCR, and its TCRdb copy is limited to in-frame clones, with some not included. The sample has around 210,000 clones, approximately 60% seen once. The material sequenced was CD8+ T cells sorted from blood. The receptors were gathered from a human donor in good health. Both conserved end residues are part of each CDR3. The D gene is left open where the match is weak. Where a row states a size, it is once, few, many or the class of an expanded clone; other rows omit it.

D: TRBD1
V: TRBV5-1
J: TRBJ1-2
size: NA
CDR3: CASSLQQGPIYGYTF
DNA: TGCGCCAGCAGCTTGCAACAGGGGCCCATTTATGGCTACACCTTC

D: TRBD2
V: TRBV2
J: TRBJ2-3
size: NA
CDR3: CASSLTSGGPSDTQYF
DNA: TGTGCCAGCAGCCTGACTAGCGGGGGGCCCTCAGATACGCAGTATTTT

D: TRBD1
V: TRBV5-1
J: TRBJ2-5
size: NA
CDR3: CASSPDRGQETQYF
DNA: TGCGCCAGCAGCCCGGACAGGGGCCAAGAGACCCAGTACTTC

D: TRBD2
V: TRBV19
J: TRBJ2-1
size: few
CDR3: CASSISGGRNNEQFF
DNA: TGTGCCAGTAGTATAAGCGGGGGGCGGAACAATGAGCAGTTCTTC

D: NA
V: TRBV9
J: TRBJ2-6
size: few
CDR3: CASSVAGANVLTF
DNA: TGTGCCAGCAGCGTAGCGGGGGCCAACGTCCTGACTTTC

D: NA
V: TRBV7-9
J: TRBJ2-6
size: few
CDR3: CASSGERLSGANVLTF
DNA: TGTGCCAGCAGCGGCGAGCGGCTCTCTGGGGCCAACGTCCTGACTTTC

D: NA
V: TRBV29-1
J: TRBJ2-2
size: NA
CDR3: CSVEGQGGTGELFF
DNA: TGCAGCGTTGAAGGGCAGGGAGGAACCGGGGAGCTGTTTTTT

D: NA
V: TRBV29-1
J: TRBJ2-2
size: NA
CDR3: CSFRGAGELFF
DNA: TGCAGCTTCAGGGGGGCCGGGGAACTGTTTTTT

D: NA
V: TRBV7-8
J: TRBJ1-5
size: NA
CDR3: CASSLPGDGTYQPQHF
DNA: TGTGCCAGCAGCCTCCCGGGTGATGGGACTTATCAGCCCCAGCATTTT

D: NA
V: TRBV27
J: TRBJ2-7
size: once
CDR3: CASGVIRDEQYF
DNA: TGTGCCAGCGGAGTTATCAGGGACGAGCAGTACTTC

D: TRBD1
V: TRBV7-8
J: TRBJ2-1
size: few
CDR3: CASSLSPGTGMDQFF
DNA: TGTGCCAGCAGCTTATCCCCCGGGACAGGGATGGACCAGTTCTTC

D: TRBD2
V: TRBV4-1
J: TRBJ2-5
size: NA
CDR3: CASSQEGERGRQETQYF
DNA: TGCGCCAGCAGCCAGGAGGGGGAGCGGGGGCGACAAGAGACCCAGTACTTC

D: NA
V: TRBV13
J: TRBJ2-6
size: few
CDR3: CASSSIRSSGANVLTF
DNA: TGTGCCAGCAGCTCAATTCGGTCTTCTGGGGCCAACGTCCTGACTTTC

D: NA
V: TRBV7-2
J: TRBJ2-2
size: few
CDR3: CADSGWNTGELFF
DNA: TGTGCCGATTCAGGGTGGAACACCGGGGAGCTGTTTTTT

D: TRBD1
V: TRBV5-6
J: TRBJ1-2
size: NA
CDR3: CASSGTQGAKGYTF
DNA: TGTGCCAGCAGCGGCACACAGGGGGCTAAAGGCTACACCTTC

D: NA
V: TRBV4-2
J: TRBJ1-5
size: NA
CDR3: CASSLDRQLGQPQHF
DNA: TGTGCCAGCAGCCTCGACAGACAACTAGGTCAGCCCCAGCATTTT

D: NA
V: TRBV27
J: TRBJ1-1
size: NA
CDR3: CASRYGGNTEAFF
DNA: TGTGCCAGCCGGTACGGGGGGAACACTGAAGCTTTCTTT

D: NA
V: TRBV19
J: TRBJ1-1
size: NA
CDR3: CASSQQGNTEAFF
DNA: TGTGCCAGTAGCCAACAGGGGAACACTGAAGCTTTCTTT

D: NA
V: TRBV4-1
J: TRBJ2-3
size: NA
CDR3: CASSPILGLSADTQYF
DNA: TGCGCCAGCAGCCCCATATTAGGCCTCTCCGCAGATACGCAGTATTTT

D: NA
V: TRBV2
J: TRBJ2-1
size: NA
CDR3: CASTFEGTYNEQFF
DNA: TGTGCCAGCACCTTTGAAGGGACCTACAATGAGCAGTTCTTC

D: TRBD1
V: TRBV7-9
J: TRBJ1-1
size: NA
CDR3: CASSTYRGDTEAFF
DNA: TGTGCCAGCAGCACCTACAGGGGGGACACTGAAGCTTTCTTT

D: NA
V: TRBV15
J: TRBJ2-1
size: NA
CDR3: CATSRVGDYNEQFF
DNA: TGTGCCACCAGCAGAGTAGGGGACTACAATGAGCAGTTCTTC

D: NA
V: TRBV29-1
J: TRBJ2-3
size: few
CDR3: CSGARGSTDTQYF
DNA: TGCAGCGGAGCTAGGGGTAGCACAGATACGCAGTATTTT

D: TRBD1
V: TRBV29-1
J: TRBJ2-1
size: NA
CDR3: CSVEVSDRGSNEQFF
DNA: TGCAGCGTTGAAGTCAGCGACAGGGGTTCCAATGAGCAGTTCTTC

D: NA
V: TRBV13
J: TRBJ2-2
size: NA
CDR3: CASSFGAMNTGELFF
DNA: TGTGCCAGCAGCTTCGGGGCGATGAACACCGGGGAGCTGTTTTTT

D: TRBD1
V: TRBV5-4
J: TRBJ1-2
size: few
CDR3: CASSPNPGQGLNYGYTF
DNA: TGTGCCAGCAGCCCAAACCCGGGACAGGGGTTGAACTATGGCTACACCTTC

D: NA
V: TRBV9
J: TRBJ2-7
size: NA
CDR3: CASSAGKDEQYF
DNA: TGTGCCAGCAGCGCGGGTAAAGACGAGCAGTACTTC

D: NA
V: TRBV6-5
J: TRBJ1-1
size: NA
CDR3: CASREGTEAFF
DNA: TGTGCCAGCAGGGAGGGGACTGAAGCTTTCTTT

D: NA
V: TRBV4-2
J: TRBJ2-5
size: NA
CDR3: CASSSRTERETQYF
DNA: TGTGCCAGCAGCTCCCGTACGGAGCGAGAGACCCAGTACTTC

D: NA
V: TRBV6-5
J: TRBJ1-5
size: NA
CDR3: CASSYSPFQPQHF
DNA: TGTGCCAGCAGTTACTCCCCCTTCCAGCCCCAGCATTTT

D: NA
V: TRBV7-9
J: TRBJ1-1
size: NA
CDR3: CASSLHSNEAFF
DNA: TGTGCCAGCAGCTTACATTCAAATGAAGCTTTCTTT

D: NA
V: TRBV11-2
J: TRBJ2-3
size: few
CDR3: CASSIWDILNTDTQYF
DNA: TGTGCCAGCAGCATTTGGGACATTCTGAACACAGATACGCAGTATTTT